This entry lists 7 T cell receptor beta chains sequenced from one sample in a study of T-cell reconstitution after alpha-beta-depleted transplantation in children. Unique molecular identifiers were incorporated during preparation of the TCRbeta library. From the PCR reads, TCRdb called clonotypes with MiXCR, one entry per CDR3 protein. Here the sample spans approximately 420,000 distinct CDR3 sequences, approximately 11% being singletons. The source was PBMCs from the stem cell graft donor, collected from the stem cell graft. These receptors were taken from a human donor who donated a stem cell graft to a child with acute myeloid leukemia.

The sample holds many counts of this clonotype. The chain uses TRBV5-6 and TRBJ2-7; D gene unclear. Germline CDR1 and CDR2: SGHDT and YYEEEE. V was shortened by 2 bases and J by 4 bases, with 10 bases between the two germline ends. The CDR3 has 13 residues. Written as DNA, the CDR3 is TGTGCCAGCAGCTTCACCGGGCAGTACGAGCAGTACGTC. This encodes CASSFTGQYEQYV.

This clonotype has more than one count but fewer than ten. The rearrangement uses TRBV27 and TRBJ2-1; 9 nucleotides align to TRBD2. The CDR3 is 14 residues long. With 3 bases clipped from V and 8 bases from J, the junction kept 5 bases outside the gene matches. Germline values: CDR1 MNHEY, CDR2 SMNVEV (reference sequence). The CDR3 region has the DNA TGTGCCAGCAGTTTTAGCGGGAGAAGATATGAGCAGTTCTTC. Its translation: CASSFSGRRYEQFF.

V usage is TRBV20-1 and J usage is TRBJ1-1, with 9 bases identical to TRBD1. The CDR3 has 17 residues. V lost 4 bases and J lost 0; bases outside the gene matches: 12. The germline CDR1 and CDR2 sequences are DFQATT and SNEGSKA (reference sequence). The CDR3 spells CSANTKGGTGLNTEAFF. The DNA for the CDR3 is TGCAGTGCTAATACTAAAGGGGGGACAGGGCTGAACACTGAAGCTTTCTTT.

The table lists this clonotype with a few counts. This chain joins TRBV3-1 and TRBJ1-4, with D perhaps TRBD1 (6 bases). Trimming cost V 2 bases and J 4 bases, with 11 bases left between them. This CDR3 has 15 residues. Per germline, CDR1 LGHDT and CDR2 YNNKEL (reference sequence). CDR3 DNA: TGTGCCAGCAGCCAAATTGGAGGGGGTAATGAAAAACTGTTTTTT. Protein: CASSQIGGGNEKLFF.

This clonotype was detected many times. The chain uses TRBV12-3 or TRBV12-4 and TRBJ2-7; 13 bases line up with TRBD2. After removal of 5 bases from V and 7 bases from J, the junction contained 5 bases not matched to a gene. The CDR3 contains 14 residues. The CDR3 loop reads CASSPTSGRDEQYF. CDR3 in DNA: TGTGCCAGCAGTCCTACTAGCGGGAGGGATGAGCAGTACTTC.

On this clonotype: This is likely a read error, given that the CDR3 carries no conserved phenylalanine or tryptophan at its end. The DNA is left out, because the CDR3 cannot be placed on it with certainty; the CDR3 is given as TCRdb lists it. This chain uses TRBV30 with TRBJ2-1; TRBD1 is the table's D call and was not checked against the DNA. Germline V gene sequence: CDR1 GTSNPN, CDR2 SVGIG (reference sequence). The CDR3 numbers 11 amino acids, ends counted. This CDR3 reads CAWSGDGTRQP.

V gene TRBV12-3 or TRBV12-4 combines with J gene TRBJ1-4; maybe TRBD1 (5 bases). The CDR3 loop spans 14 amino acids. Trimming pared 6 bases from V and 5 bases from J, leaving 13 bases between. The CDR3 sequence is CASRTTQANEKLFF. CDR3 coding DNA: TGTGCCAGCAGAACAACACAGGCGAATGAAAAACTGTTTTTT.